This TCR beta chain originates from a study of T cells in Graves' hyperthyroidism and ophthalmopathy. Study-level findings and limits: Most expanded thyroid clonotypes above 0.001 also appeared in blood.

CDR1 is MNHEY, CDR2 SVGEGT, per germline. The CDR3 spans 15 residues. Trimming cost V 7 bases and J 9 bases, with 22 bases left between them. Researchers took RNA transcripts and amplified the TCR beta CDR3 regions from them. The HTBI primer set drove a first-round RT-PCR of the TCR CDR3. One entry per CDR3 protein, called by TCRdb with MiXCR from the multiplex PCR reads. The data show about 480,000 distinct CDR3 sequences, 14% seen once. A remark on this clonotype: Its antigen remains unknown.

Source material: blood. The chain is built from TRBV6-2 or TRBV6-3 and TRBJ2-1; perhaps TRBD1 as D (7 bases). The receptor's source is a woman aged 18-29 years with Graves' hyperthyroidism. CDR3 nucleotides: TGTGCCAGCACCAAAGGAGGGGGCAGTTTTAGTGAGCAGTTCTTC. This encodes CASTKGGGSFSEQFF.